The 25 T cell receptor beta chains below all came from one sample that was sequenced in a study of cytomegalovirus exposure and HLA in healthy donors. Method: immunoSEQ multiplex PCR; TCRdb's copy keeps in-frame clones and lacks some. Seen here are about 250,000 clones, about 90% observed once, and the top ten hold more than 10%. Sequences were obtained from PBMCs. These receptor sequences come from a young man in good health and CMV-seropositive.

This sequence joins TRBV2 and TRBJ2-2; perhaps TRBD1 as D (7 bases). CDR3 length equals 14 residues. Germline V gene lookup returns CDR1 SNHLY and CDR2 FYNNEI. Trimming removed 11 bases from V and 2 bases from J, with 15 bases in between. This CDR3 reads CALAGQQNTGELFF. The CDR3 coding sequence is TGTGCCCTGGCGGGACAGCAAAACACCGGGGAGCTGTTTTTT.

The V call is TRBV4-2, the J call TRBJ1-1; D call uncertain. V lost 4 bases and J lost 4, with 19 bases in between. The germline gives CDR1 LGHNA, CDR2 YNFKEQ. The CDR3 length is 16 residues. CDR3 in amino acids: CASSPFLGEETTEAFF. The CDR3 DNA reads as TGTGCCAGCAGCCCCTTTCTTGGGGAAGAAACCACTGAAGCTTTCTTT.

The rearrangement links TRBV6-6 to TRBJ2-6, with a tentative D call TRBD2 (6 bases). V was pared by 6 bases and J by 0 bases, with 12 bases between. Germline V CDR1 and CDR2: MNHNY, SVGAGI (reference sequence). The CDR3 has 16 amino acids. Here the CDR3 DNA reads TGTGCCAGCAGCTGGGACGGGAGCTCTGGGGCCAACGTCCTGACTTTC. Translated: CASSWDGSSGANVLTF.

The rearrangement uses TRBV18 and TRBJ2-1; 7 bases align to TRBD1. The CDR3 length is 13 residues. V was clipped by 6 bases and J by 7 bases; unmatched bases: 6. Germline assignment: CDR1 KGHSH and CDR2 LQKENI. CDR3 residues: CASSRDSSNEQFF. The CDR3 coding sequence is TGTGCCAGCTCCCGGGACAGTTCGAATGAGCAGTTCTTC.

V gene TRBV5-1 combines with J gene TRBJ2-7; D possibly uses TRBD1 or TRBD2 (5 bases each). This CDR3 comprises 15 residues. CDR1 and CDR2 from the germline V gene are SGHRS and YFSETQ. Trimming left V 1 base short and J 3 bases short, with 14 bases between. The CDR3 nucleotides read TGCGCCAGCAGCTTGATCCGGGACCAATTCTACGAGCAGTACTTC. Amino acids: CASSLIRDQFYEQYF.

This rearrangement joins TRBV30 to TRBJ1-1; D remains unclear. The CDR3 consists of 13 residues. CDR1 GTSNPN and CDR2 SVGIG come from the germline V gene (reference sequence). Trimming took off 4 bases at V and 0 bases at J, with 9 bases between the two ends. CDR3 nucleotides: TGTGCCTGGACATGGGCGCTGAACACTGAAGCTTTCTTT. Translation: CAWTWALNTEAFF.

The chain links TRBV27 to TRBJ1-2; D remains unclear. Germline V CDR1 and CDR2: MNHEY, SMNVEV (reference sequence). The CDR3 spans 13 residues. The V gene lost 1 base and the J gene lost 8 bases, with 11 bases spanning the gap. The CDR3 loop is CASSLLGTEGYTF. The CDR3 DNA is TGTGCCAGCAGTTTATTAGGAACGGAGGGCTACACCTTC.

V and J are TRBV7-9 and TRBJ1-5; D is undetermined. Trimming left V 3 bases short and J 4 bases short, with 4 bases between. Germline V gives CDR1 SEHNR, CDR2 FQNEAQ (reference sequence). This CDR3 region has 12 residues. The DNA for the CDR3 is TGTGCCAGCAGCTTCGATAATCAGCCCCAGCATTTT. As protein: CASSFDNQPQHF.

Written as DNA, the CDR3 is TGTGCCGGGGAAGGGCTGGCGGGCAATGAGCAGTTCTTC. Amino acid sequence: CAGEGLAGNEQFF. The gene calls are TRBV2 and TRBJ2-1, with a tentative D call TRBD2 (5 bases). This CDR3 is built from 13 residues. Germline assignment: CDR1 SNHLY and CDR2 FYNNEI. V lost 11 bases, J lost 6 bases, and 17 bases lay in between.

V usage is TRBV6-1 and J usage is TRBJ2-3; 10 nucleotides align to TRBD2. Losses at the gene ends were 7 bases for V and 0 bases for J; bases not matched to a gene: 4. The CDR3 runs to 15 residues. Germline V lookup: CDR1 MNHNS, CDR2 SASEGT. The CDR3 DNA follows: TGTGCCAGCACCGAGCGGGAGGGAAGCACAGATACGCAGTATTTT. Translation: CASTEREGSTDTQYF.

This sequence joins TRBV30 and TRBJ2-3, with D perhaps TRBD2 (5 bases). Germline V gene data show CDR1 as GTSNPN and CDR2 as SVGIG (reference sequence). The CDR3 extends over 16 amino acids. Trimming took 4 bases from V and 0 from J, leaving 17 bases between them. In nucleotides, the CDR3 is TGTGCCTGGACCTACGCCCTCGGGGATAGCACAGATACGCAGTATTTT. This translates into CAWTYALGDSTDTQYF.

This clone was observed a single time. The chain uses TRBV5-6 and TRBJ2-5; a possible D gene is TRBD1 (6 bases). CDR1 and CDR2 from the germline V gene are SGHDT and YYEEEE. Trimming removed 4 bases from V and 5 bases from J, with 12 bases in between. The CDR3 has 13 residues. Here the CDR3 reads CASSEGVFETQYF. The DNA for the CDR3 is TGTGCCAGCAGCGAGGGGGTCTTCGAGACCCAGTACTTC.

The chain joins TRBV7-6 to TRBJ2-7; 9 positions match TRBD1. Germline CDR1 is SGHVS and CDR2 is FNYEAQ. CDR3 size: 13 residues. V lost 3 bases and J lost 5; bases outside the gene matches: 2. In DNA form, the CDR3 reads TGTGCCAGCAGCTTGGACAGGGGACACGAGCAGTACTTC. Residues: CASSLDRGHEQYF. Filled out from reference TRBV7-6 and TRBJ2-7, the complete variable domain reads GAGVSQSPRYKVTKRGQDVALRCDPISGHVSLYWYRQALGQGPEFLTYFNYEAQQDKSGLPNDRFSAERPEGSISTLTIQRTEQRDSAMYRCASSLDRGHEQYFGPGTRLTVT.

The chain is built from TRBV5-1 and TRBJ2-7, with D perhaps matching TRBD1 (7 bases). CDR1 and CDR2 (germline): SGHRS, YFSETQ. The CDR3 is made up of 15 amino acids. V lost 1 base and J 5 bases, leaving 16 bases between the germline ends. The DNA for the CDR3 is TGCGCCAGCAGCTTGTTGTCGTCAGGGGGGAACGAGCAGTACTTC. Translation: CASSLLSSGGNEQYF.

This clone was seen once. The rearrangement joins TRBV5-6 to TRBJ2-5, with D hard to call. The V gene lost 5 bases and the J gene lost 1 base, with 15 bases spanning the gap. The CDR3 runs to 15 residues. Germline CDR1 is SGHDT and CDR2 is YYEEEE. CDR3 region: CASRGWAEPQETQYF. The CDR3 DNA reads TGTGCCAGCAGGGGTTGGGCAGAACCCCAAGAGACCCAGTACTTC.

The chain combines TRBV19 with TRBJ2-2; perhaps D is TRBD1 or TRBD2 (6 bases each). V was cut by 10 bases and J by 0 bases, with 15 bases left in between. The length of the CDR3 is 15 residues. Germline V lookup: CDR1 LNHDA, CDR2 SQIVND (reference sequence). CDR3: CATRPGAANTGELFF. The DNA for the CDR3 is TGTGCCACCCGACCGGGGGCCGCGAACACCGGGGAGCTGTTTTTT.

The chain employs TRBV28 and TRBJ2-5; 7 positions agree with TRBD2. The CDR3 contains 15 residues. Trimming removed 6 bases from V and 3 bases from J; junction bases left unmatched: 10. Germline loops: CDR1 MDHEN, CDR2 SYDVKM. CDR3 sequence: CASSSPPSGEETQYF. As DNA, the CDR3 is TGTGCCAGCAGCTCCCCCCCTAGCGGAGAAGAGACCCAGTACTTC.

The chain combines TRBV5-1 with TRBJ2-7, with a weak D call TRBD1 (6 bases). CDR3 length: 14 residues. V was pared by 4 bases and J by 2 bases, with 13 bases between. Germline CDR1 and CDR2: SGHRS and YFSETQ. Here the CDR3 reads CASSPGEWPYEQYF. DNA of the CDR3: TGCGCCAGCAGCCCAGGGGAATGGCCCTACGAGCAGTACTTC.

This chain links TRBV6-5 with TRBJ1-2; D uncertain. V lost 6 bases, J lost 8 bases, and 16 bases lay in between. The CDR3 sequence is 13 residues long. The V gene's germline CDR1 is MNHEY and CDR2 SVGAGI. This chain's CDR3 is CASSHGPTGGYTF. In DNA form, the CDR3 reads TGTGCCAGCAGCCATGGACCAACCGGAGGCTACACCTTC.

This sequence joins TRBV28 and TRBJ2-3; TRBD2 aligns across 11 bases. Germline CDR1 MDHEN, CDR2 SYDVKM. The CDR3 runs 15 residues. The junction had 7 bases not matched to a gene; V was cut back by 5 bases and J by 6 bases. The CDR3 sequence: CASSHGTSGGDTQYF. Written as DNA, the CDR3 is TGTGCCAGCAGTCACGGGACTAGCGGAGGTGATACGCAGTATTTT.

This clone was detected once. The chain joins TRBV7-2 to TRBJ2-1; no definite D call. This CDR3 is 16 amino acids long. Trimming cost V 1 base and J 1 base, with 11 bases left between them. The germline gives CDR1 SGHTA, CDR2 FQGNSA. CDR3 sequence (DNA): TGTGCCAGCAGCTTAGACGGCCAACTTTCCTACAATGAGCAGTTCTTC. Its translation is CASSLDGQLSYNEQFF.

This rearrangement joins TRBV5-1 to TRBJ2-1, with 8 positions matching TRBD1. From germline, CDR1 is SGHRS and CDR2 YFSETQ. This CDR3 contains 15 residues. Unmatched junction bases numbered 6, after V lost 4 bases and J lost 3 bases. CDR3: CASSPRTGNYNEQFF. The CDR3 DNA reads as TGCGCCAGCAGCCCGAGGACAGGGAACTACAATGAGCAGTTCTTC.

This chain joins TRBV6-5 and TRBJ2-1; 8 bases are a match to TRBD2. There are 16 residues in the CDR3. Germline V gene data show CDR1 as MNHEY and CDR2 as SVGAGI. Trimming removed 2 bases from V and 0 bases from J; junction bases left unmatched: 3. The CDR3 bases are TGTGCCAGCAGTTACAGGGCGGGGGGCTCCTACAATGAGCAGTTCTTC. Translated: CASSYRAGGSYNEQFF.

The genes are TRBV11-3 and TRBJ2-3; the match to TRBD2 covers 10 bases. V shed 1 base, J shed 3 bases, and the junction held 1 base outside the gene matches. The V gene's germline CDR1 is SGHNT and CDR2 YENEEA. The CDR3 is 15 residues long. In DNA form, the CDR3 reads TGTGCCAGCAGCTTAGTAGCGGGAGGTACAGATACGCAGTATTTT. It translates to CASSLVAGGTDTQYF.

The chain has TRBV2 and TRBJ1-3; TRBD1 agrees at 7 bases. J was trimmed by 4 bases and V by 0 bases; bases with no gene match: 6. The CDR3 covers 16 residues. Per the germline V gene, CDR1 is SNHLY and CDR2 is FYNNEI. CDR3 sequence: CASSEALKGGGNTIYF. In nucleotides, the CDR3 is TGTGCCAGCAGTGAAGCTCTGAAAGGGGGCGGAAACACCATATATTTT.